The clone carrying this T cell receptor beta chain occurred once. Antigen: not known. The primer mix had 60 Vbeta and 13 Jbeta primers. Some clones are missing from TCRdb's copy, which holds only in-frame ones; the method was immunoSEQ multiplex PCR. The table lists about 62,000 clones, approximately 71% of them singletons. This entry is derived from a study of cytomegalovirus exposure and HLA in healthy donors. General study results and limits: Per published accounts, TCR beta sequences correctly predicted the HLA-A and HLA-B alleles of most subjects. TCR beta chains associated with HLA were, in a later analysis, more clonally expanded than equally common others. When presence/absence was analysed, sequencing depth was taken to be roughly uniform across donors.

CDR1 MNHEY and CDR2 SVGAGI come from the germline V gene. With 7 bases removed from V and 8 bases from J, the gap between germline ends came to 17 bases. This CDR3 is built from 13 residues. This chain joins TRBV6-5 and TRBJ1-1, with a tentative D call TRBD1 (5 bases). The sequenced material came from PBMCs. The receptor was derived from a man between 60 and 75 years old in good health and CMV-seropositive. The CDR3 DNA follows: TGTGCCAGCATCTCAGACAGACTAGCGGAAGCTTTCTTT. Its translation is CASISDRLAEAFF.